The 30 T cell receptor beta chains below were found in one sample sequenced in a study of control samples from healthy donors and cancer patients. Clones were read by immunoSEQ multiplex PCR, and TCRdb kept only the in-frame ones, dropping some. In the table there are about 94,000 clones, 75% to 95% of which are singletons. The specimen sequenced was blood. The receptor set was obtained from a woman aged 18-29 years in good health.

V and J are TRBV5-1 and TRBJ2-3; 8 nucleotides line up with TRBD2. The germline gives CDR1 SGHRS, CDR2 YFSETQ. Unmatched junction bases numbered 5, after V lost 2 bases and J lost 6 bases. CDR3 size: 14 residues. The CDR3 bases are TGCGCCAGCAGCTTAGGGACTAGGGAGGATACGCAGTATTTT. Its protein is CASSLGTREDTQYF. Looking up the rest from reference TRBV5-1 and TRBJ2-3 gives the full variable domain: KAGVTQTPRYLIKTRGQQVTLSCSPISGHRSVSWYQQTPGQGLQFLFEYFSETQRNKGNFPGRFSGRQFSNSRSEMNVSTLELGDSALYLCASSLGTREDTQYFGPGTRLTVL.

The chain links TRBV29-1 to TRBJ2-1, with TRBD2 identical over 11 bases. V lost 1 base to trimming and J lost 4 bases; unmatched junction nucleotides: 12. CDR3 length: 18 residues. Germline V CDR1 and CDR2: SQVTM, ANQGSEA. CDR3 in DNA: TGCAGCGTTGAAGGACTAGCGGGGCCGTTTGTGGGGTACAATGAGCAGTTCTTC. Translated: CSVEGLAGPFVGYNEQFF.

The V and J genes are TRBV28 and TRBJ1-2, with D perhaps matching TRBD1 (5 bases). The CDR3 has 13 amino acids. V was shortened by 5 bases and J by 5 bases, with 12 bases between the two germline ends. Germline lookup yields CDR1 MDHEN and CDR2 SYDVKM. DNA of the CDR3: TGTGCCAGCAGTGGGGGAACGCTATATGGCTACACCTTC. As protein: CASSGGTLYGYTF.

This clone has only a few counts. The chain uses TRBV5-4 and TRBJ2-7; no clear D gene. CDR1 SGHNT and CDR2 YYREEE come from the germline V gene (reference sequence). CDR3 length: 15 residues. Between the trimmed V and J ends, which lost 0 bases and 0 bases, there was a span of 10 bases. In DNA, the CDR3 is TGTGCCAGCAGCTTGGGGGATGTTAGCTCCTACGAGCAGTACTTC. Translated: CASSLGDVSSYEQYF.

J is TRBJ2-7 and V is TRBV5-4; D gene uncertain. V was cut by 4 bases and J by 6 bases, with 14 bases left in between. CDR1 SGHNT and CDR2 YYREEE come from the germline V gene (reference sequence). CDR3 size: 13 residues. This CDR3 is CASSIDKNSEQYF. CDR3 DNA sequence: TGTGCCAGCAGCATAGACAAAAACTCCGAGCAGTACTTC. The variable domain in full, completed from reference TRBV5-4 and TRBJ2-7, reads ETGVTQSPTHLIKTRGQQVTLRCSSQSGHNTVSWYQQALGQGPQFIFQYYREEENGRGNFPPRFSGLQFPNYSSELNVNALELDDSALYLCASSIDKNSEQYFGPGTRLTVT.

J is TRBJ2-2 and V is TRBV9; 8 bases match TRBD1. Germline loops: CDR1 SGDLS, CDR2 YYNGEE. V dropped 1 base and J dropped 7; count of bases not matched to a gene: 9. This CDR3 is built from 16 residues. CDR3 DNA sequence: TGTGCCAGCAGCGTAAGAGACAGGGGCGACGGCGGGGAGCTGTTTTTT. The encoded protein is CASSVRDRGDGGELFF. Using reference TRBV9 and TRBJ2-2 for the parts outside the CDR3, the full variable domain is DSGVTQTPKHLITATGQRVTLRCSPRSGDLSVYWYQQSLDQGLQFLIQYYNGEERAKGNILERFSAQQFPDLHSELNLSSLELGDSALYFCASSVRDRGDGGELFFGEGSRLTVL.

The V gene is TRBV7-9, the J gene TRBJ2-7; possible D gene TRBD1, 6 bases. CDR1 and CDR2 (germline): SEHNR, FQNEAQ (reference sequence). V lost 6 bases and J lost 0, with 12 bases in between. CDR3 length: 14 amino acids. CDR3 sequence reads: CASSIGGTSYEQYF. CDR3 nucleotide sequence: TGTGCCAGCAGTATAGGGGGAACCTCCTACGAGCAGTACTTC.

This sequence joins TRBV2 and TRBJ1-2; D may be TRBD1 (5 bases). The CDR3 spans 13 residues. Germline assignment: CDR1 SNHLY and CDR2 FYNNEI. V gave up 7 bases and J gave up 4 bases, with 13 bases separating them. The CDR3 DNA reads TGTGCCAGCAAAGGAGGGGCGGTCTATGGCTACACCTTC. Translation: CASKGGAVYGYTF.

This clone was seen only a few times. The chain recombines TRBV18 with TRBJ1-1; TRBD1 agrees at 11 bases. Germline CDR1 and CDR2: KGHSH and LQKENI. V shed 5 bases, J shed 4 bases, and the junction held 3 bases outside the gene matches. There are 14 residues in the CDR3. The CDR3 bases are TGTGCCAGCTCAGGACAGGGGGCGCTCACTGAAGCTTTCTTT. Translation: CASSGQGALTEAFF.

The CDR3 bases are TGTGCCAGCAGTTCCCTTACTGGGCTTTGGGGCACTGAAGCTTTCTTT. Translated: CASSSLTGLWGTEAFF. The chain recombines TRBV28 with TRBJ1-1; no clear D gene. The ends were cut back, 4 bases at V and 4 bases at J, with 19 bases in the middle. The germline CDR1 and CDR2 sequences are MDHEN and SYDVKM. The CDR3 is 16 amino acids.

The rearrangement links TRBV11-2 to TRBJ2-1, with TRBD2 matching 14 bases. Germline V gene lookup returns CDR1 SGHAT and CDR2 FQNNGV. The CDR3 extends over 15 amino acids. J was trimmed by 8 bases and V by 5 bases; bases with no gene match: 5. The CDR3 sequence is CASSPGLAGGYEQFF. As DNA, the CDR3 is TGTGCCAGCAGCCCCGGACTAGCGGGGGGCTATGAGCAGTTCTTC.

This clone was picked up a small number of times. The gene calls are TRBV12-3 or TRBV12-4 and TRBJ1-5; TRBD1 is a possible D gene (5 bases). The CDR3 is 13 residues long. Deletions cut 1 base from V and 9 bases from J, with 10 bases between. DNA of the CDR3: TGTGCCAGCAGTTTAGGGGTTCAGGGGCCCCAGCATTTT. It encodes CASSLGVQGPQHF.

The rearrangement links TRBV6-5 to TRBJ1-5; TRBD1 agrees at 7 bases. Looked up from germline, CDR1 is MNHEY and CDR2 is SVGAGI. The ends lost 2 bases at V and 1 base at J; junction bases unmatched: 2. The CDR3 totals 15 residues. The CDR3 DNA follows: TGTGCCAGCAGTTACACAGGGGCGAGCAATCAGCCCCAGCATTTT. This gives the protein CASSYTGASNQPQHF.

V gene TRBV2 combines with J gene TRBJ2-3; D unresolved. This CDR3 is 17 amino acids long. The V and J ends lost 1 base and 1 base respectively, with 15 bases between them. In germline, CDR1 is SNHLY, CDR2 FYNNEI. Written as DNA, the CDR3 is TGTGCCAGCAGTGAAGGTTGGGTTGGGGTGGGCACAGATACGCAGTATTTT. Its translation: CASSEGWVGVGTDTQYF.

CDR3 sequence (DNA): TGTGCCAGCACCCCTAAAAACACTGAAGCTTTCTTT. As protein: CASTPKNTEAFF. This chain connects TRBV7-9 to TRBJ1-1; D unresolved. Trimming pared 7 bases from V and 2 bases from J, leaving 8 bases between. The CDR3 length is 12 residues. Germline loops: CDR1 SEHNR, CDR2 FQNEAQ (reference sequence).

In its sample, this clone was seen once. The V and J genes are TRBV9 and TRBJ1-2; D not resolved. This CDR3 has 12 residues. In germline, CDR1 is SGDLS, CDR2 YYNGEE. Trimming left V 0 bases short and J 7 bases short, with 7 bases between. The CDR3 bases are TGTGCCAGCAGCGTAGTGTCGTCTGGCTACACCTTC. Translated, it gives CASSVVSSGYTF.

The J gene is TRBJ2-1, the V gene TRBV9; no clear D. The CDR3 is made up of 16 amino acids. Germline values: CDR1 SGDLS, CDR2 YYNGEE. With 0 bases removed from V and 0 bases from J, the gap between germline ends came to 10 bases. CDR3 protein: CASSVVGRSSYNEQFF. The CDR3 region has the DNA TGTGCCAGCAGCGTAGTAGGTCGTTCCTCCTACAATGAGCAGTTCTTC. Complete variable domain (other parts from reference TRBV9 and TRBJ2-1): DSGVTQTPKHLITATGQRVTLRCSPRSGDLSVYWYQQSLDQGLQFLIQYYNGEERAKGNILERFSAQQFPDLHSELNLSSLELGDSALYFCASSVVGRSSYNEQFFGPGTRLTVL.

J is TRBJ2-1 and V is TRBV2; D is unclear. From germline, CDR1 is SNHLY and CDR2 FYNNEI. The CDR3 runs 10 residues. Trimming took 4 bases from V and 9 from J, leaving 4 bases between them. The CDR3 loop is CASSGREQFF. In DNA, the CDR3 is TGTGCCAGCAGTGGCCGTGAGCAGTTCTTC.

The chain is built from TRBV4-1 and TRBJ2-3, with unresolved D. The germline V gene encodes CDR1 MGHRA and CDR2 YSYEKL. V was shortened by 1 base and J by 6 bases, with 11 bases between the two germline ends. This CDR3 is 14 amino acids long. The CDR3 sequence is CASSQVKGSDTQYF. In DNA, the CDR3 is TGCGCCAGCAGCCAAGTTAAAGGGTCCGATACGCAGTATTTT.

This clone was picked up one time. In nucleotides, the CDR3 is TGTGCCAGCAGCTCCCCGGGCACTGAAGCTTTCTTT. Amino acids: CASSSPGTEAFF. J is TRBJ1-1 and V is TRBV5-4; no clear D. Trimming shortened V by 3 bases and J by 4 bases, and 7 bases separated the two germline ends. The germline V gene has CDR1 SGHNT and CDR2 YYREEE (reference sequence). This CDR3 is 12 amino acids long.

Comment on this clone: Other DNA sequences in this specimen translate into the identical CDR3. The rearrangement uses TRBV12-3 or TRBV12-4 and TRBJ1-2, with D maybe TRBD1 (6 bases). The CDR3 loop spans 13 amino acids. The germline V and J ends were trimmed by 8 bases and 3 bases, with 13 bases remaining between them. The CDR3 spells CASSPGEDYGYTF. DNA of the CDR3: TGTGCCAGCTCCCCAGGGGAGGACTATGGCTACACCTTC.

For this clone: Other DNA sequences of this sample code for an identical CDR3. V usage is TRBV2 and J usage is TRBJ1-2; TRBD1 agrees at 9 bases. Germline V lookup: CDR1 SNHLY, CDR2 FYNNEI. Losses at the gene ends were 4 bases for V and 8 bases for J; bases not matched to a gene: 8. The CDR3 spans 14 residues. The chain's CDR3 is CASSARTGAGGYTF. The CDR3 DNA reads as TGTGCCAGCAGTGCAAGGACAGGGGCCGGGGGCTACACCTTC.

This sequence joins TRBV29-1 and TRBJ1-2; a possible D gene is TRBD1 (5 bases). The CDR3 has 15 amino acids. CDR1 SQVTM and CDR2 ANQGSEA come from the germline V gene. V was trimmed by 3 bases and J by 7 bases, leaving 21 bases between them. The CDR3 DNA reads as TGCAGCGTTGAGCCCGGGGACGGGCTGATTGGTGGCTACACCTTC. Its translation: CSVEPGDGLIGGYTF.

V and J are TRBV7-9 and TRBJ1-5; no definite D call. V was shortened by 4 bases and J by 1 base, with 8 bases between the two germline ends. The CDR3 contains 14 residues. Germline loops: CDR1 SEHNR, CDR2 FQNEAQ (reference sequence). CDR3 bases: TGTGCCAGCAGCTCCGGTCCGAGCAATCAGCCCCAGCATTTT. Translating it yields CASSSGPSNQPQHF.

The chain carries TRBV7-9 and TRBJ2-1, with D possibly TRBD2 on 7 matching bases. Germline CDR1 SEHNR, CDR2 FQNEAQ (reference sequence). CDR3 length: 17 residues. With 5 bases removed from V and 0 bases from J, the gap between germline ends came to 17 bases. This chain's CDR3 is CASSLGLGGPSYNEQFF. CDR3 nucleotides: TGTGCCAGCAGCCTAGGACTCGGGGGGCCCTCCTACAATGAGCAGTTCTTC.

The CDR3 reads CASSSNAGGNQPQHF. The CDR3, as DNA: TGTGCCAGCAGCTCCAATGCGGGGGGCAATCAGCCCCAGCATTTT. The chain employs TRBV7-2 and TRBJ1-5; D possibly corresponds to TRBD1 (5 bases). This CDR3 is 15 amino acids long. CDR1 is SGHTA and CDR2 is FQGNSA in the germline V gene. Trimming cost V 4 bases and J 2 bases, with 12 bases left between them.

This chain connects TRBV25-1 to TRBJ2-3; 9 bases are a match to TRBD2. The germline gives CDR1 MGHDK, CDR2 SYGVNS. With V trimmed by 6 bases and J by 2 bases, 6 bases remained unmatched. The length of the CDR3 is 15 residues. The CDR3 bases are TGTGCCAGCAGCTTAGCGGGGGTATCCACAGATACGCAGTATTTT. Translating gives CASSLAGVSTDTQYF.

The rearrangement joins TRBV7-2 to TRBJ2-1; TRBD2 aligns across 12 bases. Germline values: CDR1 SGHTA, CDR2 FQGNSA. CDR3 length equals 15 residues. V gave up 4 bases and J gave up 7 bases; unmatched junction bases: 5. Here the CDR3 DNA reads TGTGCCAGCAGCTGGACTAGCGGGGCCCTTAATGAGCAGTTCTTC. Encoded protein: CASSWTSGALNEQFF.

V and J are TRBV5-1 and TRBJ2-7; 8 bases map to TRBD1. This CDR3 region has 15 residues. V shed 4 bases and J 3 bases; nucleotides not matched to a gene: 9. From germline, CDR1 is SGHRS and CDR2 YFSETQ. The CDR3 DNA is TGCGCCAGCAGCCCTGGACAGGGCAGCGTCTACGAGCAGTACTTC. Protein: CASSPGQGSVYEQYF.

The V call is TRBV6-1, the J call TRBJ1-4; D unresolved. V was cut by 1 base and J by 7 bases, with 10 bases left in between. Germline V CDR1 and CDR2: MNHNS, SASEGT. The CDR3 has 14 residues. The CDR3 is CASSEGGLGEKLFF. CDR3 sequence (DNA): TGTGCCAGCAGTGAAGGCGGTCTGGGTGAAAAACTGTTTTTT.